The clone carrying this T cell receptor (beta chain) came up a few times. Its target is unknown. The CDR3 has 13 amino acids. Germline values: CDR1 LNHDA, CDR2 SQIVND (reference sequence). Deletions cut 6 bases from V and 1 base from J, with 9 bases between. The data are from a study of graft-versus-host responses after intestinal transplantation. Study context: Isolated intestinal, liver-intestinal, or multivisceral transplants had been given to the recipients. Anti-thymocyte globulin induction preceded two to four years of tacrolimus and steroid maintenance in all recipients.

Data came from immunoSEQ multiplex PCR; TCRdb stores just in-frame clones and leaves some out. The data hold more than 65,000 clones, with 80% to 95% observed a single time. This chain connects TRBV19 to TRBJ1-1; D perhaps matches TRBD1 (6 bases). The source of this sequence is a human donor who was the organ donor for an intestinal transplant. The sample here was unstimulated CD8+ T cells sorted from spleen or lymph node cells, taken before transplant. This CDR3 is CASSLQGNTEAFF. DNA of the CDR3: TGTGCCAGTAGCCTACAGGGGAACACTGAAGCTTTCTTT.